The 21 T cell receptor beta chains below were found in one sample sequenced in a study of cytomegalovirus exposure and HLA in healthy donors (dated by TCRdb to 2016 to 2017). Library preparation was by the immunoSEQ multiplex PCR assay. The multiplex PCR relied on a mix of 60 forward primers for TCR Vbeta segments and 13 reverse primers for TCR Jbeta segments. TCRdb provides this immuneACCESS table in a form limited to in-frame rearrangements. Some clones are lacking; in checked studies, under half of them reflect an unresolved V gene, and why the rest are absent is not known. The sample table records approximately 78,000 clones; about 72% of these occur just once. Roughly 22% of the sample goes to the ten largest clones. Specimen: PBMCs. The source of these receptors is a middle-aged man in good health and CMV-seropositive.

The chain recombines TRBV4-1 with TRBJ2-3, with TRBD1 matching over 7 bases. Germline V CDR1 and CDR2: MGHRA, YSYEKL. The CDR3 spans 17 residues. V lost 4 bases, J lost 4 bases, and 14 bases stayed unmatched. CDR3 DNA: TGCGCCAGCAGCCCGCACAGGGGAGTCGGTCGGGCAGATACGCAGTATTTT. It yields the protein CASSPHRGVGRADTQYF.

This clone was recorded a few times. CDR3 in amino acids: CASSFIKTGSSEAFF. The CDR3 region has the DNA TGTGCCAGCAGCTTTATCAAGACAGGGAGTTCTGAAGCTTTCTTT. This chain uses TRBV11-2 with TRBJ1-1; the match to TRBD1 covers 7 bases. Trimming removed 3 bases from V and 6 bases from J; junction bases left unmatched: 10. The CDR3 spans 15 residues. Germline assignment: CDR1 SGHAT and CDR2 FQNNGV.

The chain uses TRBV5-1 and TRBJ2-1, with TRBD2 matching 12 bases. The CDR3 totals 13 residues. Trimming at V came to 5 bases and at J to 14 bases, leaving 8 bases not matched to a gene. CDR1 and CDR2 from the germline V gene are SGHRS and YFSETQ. The CDR3 bases are TGCGCCAGCAGGCTAGCGGGGGGGCTCATTGAGTTCTTC. It specifies CASRLAGGLIEFF.

The CDR3 DNA follows: TGTGCCACCCGCCTCTTCCCTTATCGGGACTATGGCTACACCTTC. This sequence encodes CATRLFPYRDYGYTF. The J gene is TRBJ1-2, the V gene TRBV10-3; D remains ambiguous. V shed 10 bases and J shed 3 bases, with 21 bases lying between them. The CDR3 spans 15 residues. Germline-derived CDR1 and CDR2 are ENHRY and SYGVKD.

The rearrangement links TRBV19 to TRBJ2-5; 7 bases are a match to TRBD2. The V gene's germline CDR1 is LNHDA and CDR2 SQIVND (reference sequence). Trimming took 5 bases from V and 3 from J; bases not matched to a gene: 3. CDR3 length equals 13 residues. Here the CDR3 reads CASSSSGEETQYF. CDR3 in DNA: TGTGCCAGTAGTTCCAGCGGGGAAGAGACCCAGTACTTC.

V gene TRBV9 combines with J gene TRBJ2-1, with 9 bases identical to TRBD1. Per the germline V gene, CDR1 is SGDLS and CDR2 is YYNGEE. J lost 10 bases, V lost 0 bases, and 11 bases had no gene match. The CDR3 runs to 16 residues. CDR3 loop: CASSVARTRGTGEQFF. The DNA for the CDR3 is TGTGCCAGCAGCGTAGCCCGGACTAGGGGGACAGGGGAGCAGTTCTTC.

The chain couples TRBV12-5 to TRBJ1-1; 8 nucleotides agree with TRBD1. The CDR3 contains 15 residues. The V segment lost 1 base and the J segment 3 bases; nucleotides outside the gene matches: 4. Looked up from germline, CDR1 is LGHNT and CDR2 is FRNRAP. The CDR3, as DNA: TGTGCTAGTGGTTTGGGCCAGGGGGCTGACACTGAAGCTTTCTTT. This encodes CASGLGQGADTEAFF.

The sample holds one count of this clone. The rearrangement joins TRBV28 to TRBJ2-2; TRBD1 aligns across 7 bases. There are 15 residues in the CDR3. V dropped 4 bases and J dropped 3; count of bases not matched to a gene: 5. Germline CDR1 MDHEN, CDR2 SYDVKM. CDR3 amino acids: CASSSGQRDTGELFF. In DNA, the CDR3 is TGTGCCAGCAGTTCGGGACAGCGAGACACCGGGGAGCTGTTTTTT.

This clone was recorded only once. The chain is built from TRBV19 and TRBJ1-5, with D uncertain. Trimming removed 5 bases from V and 12 bases from J, with 11 bases in between. The CDR3 has 11 residues. Germline values: CDR1 LNHDA, CDR2 SQIVND (reference sequence). The CDR3 here is CASSEGTVQHF. CDR3 DNA: TGTGCCAGTAGTGAGGGCACGGTCCAGCATTTT.

The V gene is TRBV2, the J gene TRBJ1-1; 7 bases map to TRBD1. There are 14 residues in the CDR3. Germline V gene lookup returns CDR1 SNHLY and CDR2 FYNNEI. The V segment lost 4 bases and the J segment 5 bases; nucleotides outside the gene matches: 7. The CDR3 protein is CASSGTGKVTEAFF. CDR3 in DNA: TGTGCCAGCAGTGGGACAGGAAAGGTAACTGAAGCTTTCTTT. Full variable domain (remainder filled in from reference TRBV2 and TRBJ1-1): EPEVTQTPSHQVTQMGQEVILRCVPISNHLYFYWYRQILGQKVEFLVSFYNNEISEKSEIFDDQFSVERPDGSNFTLKIRSTKLEDSAMYFCASSGTGKVTEAFFGQGTRLTVV.

V is TRBV5-1 and J is TRBJ2-3, with D perhaps TRBD1 (6 bases). V lost 4 bases and J 2 bases, leaving 17 bases between the germline ends. This CDR3 region has 16 residues. The germline V gene encodes CDR1 SGHRS and CDR2 YFSETQ. The CDR3 is CASSAPETGNTDTQYF. CDR3 in DNA: TGCGCCAGCAGCGCCCCGGAGACAGGCAACACAGATACGCAGTATTTT.

The chain uses TRBV27 and TRBJ2-5; possible D gene TRBD2, 6 bases. This CDR3 has 17 residues. The germline V and J ends were trimmed by 0 bases and 5 bases, with 19 bases remaining between them. Germline loops: CDR1 MNHEY, CDR2 SMNVEV (reference sequence). The CDR3 DNA is TGTGCCAGCAGTTTATCGTCGCGGGGACTTATAAGGGAGACCCAGTACTTC. Translating gives CASSLSSRGLIRETQYF.

The J gene is TRBJ2-7, the V gene TRBV10-3; 7 nucleotides match TRBD2. V lost 11 bases, J lost 2 bases, and 9 bases stayed unmatched. Germline lookup yields CDR1 ENHRY and CDR2 SYGVKD. The CDR3 runs 13 residues. The CDR3 spells CASGGSVTYEQYF. As DNA, the CDR3 is TGTGCCTCCGGGGGGTCAGTAACCTACGAGCAGTACTTC.

This clone was counted only a few times. The chain has TRBV18 and TRBJ1-2; 7 bases agree with TRBD1. This CDR3 has 16 residues. Germline trimming cut 5 bases from V and 3 bases from J; bases unmatched to any gene: 12. Germline V lookup: CDR1 KGHSH, CDR2 LQKENI. This chain's CDR3 is CASSDLTGTVDYGYTF. The CDR3 nucleotides are TGTGCCAGCTCAGACCTGACAGGGACGGTGGACTATGGCTACACCTTC.

This clone was seen many times. The chain links TRBV6-6 to TRBJ1-1; D unresolved. Looked up from germline, CDR1 is MNHNY and CDR2 is SVGAGI (reference sequence). V shed 7 bases and J shed 0 bases, with 18 bases lying between them. The CDR3 is 16 residues long. CDR3: CASTPYSGSLNTEAFF. CDR3 bases: TGTGCCAGCACCCCCTACAGTGGCTCTCTGAACACTGAAGCTTTCTTT.

This clone was observed a handful of times. The chain joins TRBV9 to TRBJ2-3; D remains ambiguous. Germline V lookup: CDR1 SGDLS, CDR2 YYNGEE. The CDR3 covers 13 residues. V lost 0 bases, J lost 2 bases, and 4 bases lay in between. The CDR3 DNA follows: TGTGCCAGCAGCGTAGCAATCACAGATACGCAGTATTTT. This translates into CASSVAITDTQYF. The variable domain in full, completed from reference TRBV9 and TRBJ2-3, reads DSGVTQTPKHLITATGQRVTLRCSPRSGDLSVYWYQQSLDQGLQFLIQYYNGEERAKGNILERFSAQQFPDLHSELNLSSLELGDSALYFCASSVAITDTQYFGPGTRLTVL.

This clone was counted ten times or more. This chain joins TRBV6-4 and TRBJ1-1; unclear D gene. The CDR3 extends over 15 amino acids. V was cut by 4 bases and J by 4 bases, with 16 bases left in between. From germline, CDR1 is MRHNA and CDR2 SNTAGT. CDR3 sequence reads: CASSGRFSRSTEAFF. In DNA, the CDR3 is TGTGCCAGCAGTGGTCGTTTTAGTAGAAGCACTGAAGCTTTCTTT.

The chain employs TRBV6-1 and TRBJ2-5, with 7 bases aligning to TRBD1. J gave up 2 bases and V 8 bases, and 8 bases lay outside the gene matches. Germline V CDR1 and CDR2: MNHNS, SASEGT. There are 14 residues in the CDR3. The CDR3, as DNA: TGTGCCAGCTCCCCCGGGACAGCTCAAGAGACCCAGTACTTC. Protein product: CASSPGTAQETQYF.

This clone has only a few counts. The chain links TRBV15 to TRBJ2-3; 7 bases agree with TRBD1. Germline trimming cut 4 bases from V and 2 bases from J; bases unmatched to any gene: 12. CDR3 length equals 17 residues. Germline V gene sequence: CDR1 LNHNV, CDR2 YYDKDF (reference sequence). CDR3 bases: TGTGCCACCAGCAAATTCGGATCGGGACAGACCACAGATACGCAGTATTTT. Amino acids: CATSKFGSGQTTDTQYF.

The rearrangement uses TRBV6-1 and TRBJ2-1, with 7 nucleotides matching TRBD1. Trimming at V came to 4 bases and at J to 1 base, leaving 13 bases not matched to a gene. Germline-derived CDR1 and CDR2 are MNHNS and SASEGT. This CDR3 spans 18 amino acids. CDR3 region: CASSGSPGQPSSYNEQFF. CDR3 coding DNA: TGTGCCAGCAGTGGATCACCGGGACAGCCCTCATCCTACAATGAGCAGTTCTTC.

The V gene is TRBV19, the J gene TRBJ2-7; tentatively, D is TRBD1 (5 bases). This CDR3 has 14 amino acids. Germline values: CDR1 LNHDA, CDR2 SQIVND (reference sequence). Trimming removed 5 bases from V and 4 bases from J, with 15 bases in between. CDR3: CASSPSGRSYEQYF. In nucleotides, the CDR3 is TGTGCCAGTAGTCCATCAGGGCGATCGTACGAGCAGTACTTC.